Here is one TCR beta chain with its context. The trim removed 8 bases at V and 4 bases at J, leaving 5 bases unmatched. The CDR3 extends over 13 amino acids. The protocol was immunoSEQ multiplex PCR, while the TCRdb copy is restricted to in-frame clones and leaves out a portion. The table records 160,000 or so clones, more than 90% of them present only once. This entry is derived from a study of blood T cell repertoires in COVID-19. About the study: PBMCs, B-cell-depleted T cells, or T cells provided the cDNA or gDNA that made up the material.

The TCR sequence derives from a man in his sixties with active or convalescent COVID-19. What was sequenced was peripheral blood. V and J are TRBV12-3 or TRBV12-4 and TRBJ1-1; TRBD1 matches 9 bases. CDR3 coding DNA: TGTGCCAGCCTAGGGACAGGGACCACTGAAGCTTTCTTT. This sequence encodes CASLGTGTTEAFF.